The entry below gives a single T cell receptor beta chain sequence along with its context. The antigen is not known. This record comes from a study of T cell responses to AZD1222 COVID-19 vaccine. Study results and limitations: There were mostly white British donors and more females than males, and clonal diversity was possibly underestimated.

Sequencing was performed with immunoSEQ multiplex PCR; in TCRdb, only in-frame clones are kept and a portion is missing. The sample carries 100,000 to 150,000 clones, approximately 88% recorded once. The CDR3 is made up of 14 amino acids. Looked up from germline, CDR1 is LNHDA and CDR2 is SQIVND (reference sequence). The V gene end was trimmed by 3 bases and the J gene end by 4 bases; junction bases not matched to a gene: 2. The chain couples TRBV19 to TRBJ2-7; TRBD1 agrees at 11 bases. The source of this sequence is an adult in good health. This specimen was peripheral blood, taken on day 0 of AZD1222 vaccination. This chain's CDR3 is CASSIGTGGYEQYF. CDR3 nucleotide sequence: TGTGCCAGTAGTATCGGGACAGGGGGATACGAGCAGTACTTC. Based on the CDR3 plus reference TRBV19 and TRBJ2-7, the full variable domain is DGGITQSPKYLFRKEGQNVTLSCEQNLNHDAMYWYRQDPGQGLRLIYYSQIVNDFQKGDIAEGYSVSREKKESFPLTVTSAQKNPTAFYLCASSIGTGGYEQYFGPGTRLTVT.